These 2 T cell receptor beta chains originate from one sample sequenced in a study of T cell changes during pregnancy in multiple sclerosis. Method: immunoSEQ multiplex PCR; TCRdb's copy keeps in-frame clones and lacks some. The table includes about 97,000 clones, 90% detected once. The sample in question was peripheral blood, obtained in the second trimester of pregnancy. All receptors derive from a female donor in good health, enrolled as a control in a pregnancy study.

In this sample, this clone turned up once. The CDR3 region is CASSSYPSSGGANEQFF. For the CDR3, the DNA is TGTGCCAGCAGTTCCTACCCTTCTAGCGGGGGGGCCAATGAGCAGTTCTTC. This chain connects TRBV13 to TRBJ2-1, with 12 bases aligning to TRBD2. Germline CDR1 and CDR2: PRHDT and FYEKMQ (reference sequence). J gave up 6 bases and V 6 bases, and 12 bases lay outside the gene matches. The CDR3 runs to 17 residues. Full variable domain (rest looked up from reference TRBV13 and TRBJ2-1): AAGVIQSPRHLIKEKRETATLKCYPIPRHDTVYWYQQGPGQDPQFLISFYEKMQSDKGSIPDRFSAQQFSDYHSELNMSSLELGDSALYFCASSSYPSSGGANEQFFGPGTRLTVL.

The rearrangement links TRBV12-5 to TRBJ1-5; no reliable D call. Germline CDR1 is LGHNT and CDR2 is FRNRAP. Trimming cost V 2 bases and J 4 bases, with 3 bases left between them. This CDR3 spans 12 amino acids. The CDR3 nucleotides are TGTGCTAGTGGTTTGTTAAATCAGCCCCAGCATTTT. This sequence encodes CASGLLNQPQHF. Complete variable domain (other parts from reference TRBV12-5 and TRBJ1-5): DARVTQTPRHKVTEMGQEVTMRCQPILGHNTVFWYRQTMMQGLELLAYFRNRAPLDDSGMPKDRFSAEMPDATLATLKIQPSEPRDSAVYFCASGLLNQPQHFGDGTRLSIL.